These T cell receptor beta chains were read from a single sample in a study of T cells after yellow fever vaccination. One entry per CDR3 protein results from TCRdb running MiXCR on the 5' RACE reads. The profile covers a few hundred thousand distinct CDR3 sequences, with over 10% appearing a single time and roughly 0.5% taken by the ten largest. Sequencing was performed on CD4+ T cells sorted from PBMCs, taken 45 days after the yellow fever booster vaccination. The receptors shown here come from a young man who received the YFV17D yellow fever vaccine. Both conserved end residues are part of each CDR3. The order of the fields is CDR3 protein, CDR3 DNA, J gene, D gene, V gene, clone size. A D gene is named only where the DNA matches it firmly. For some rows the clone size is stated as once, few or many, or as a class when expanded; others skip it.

CASSSTHTGELFF | TGCGCCAGCAGCTCAACACACACCGGGGAGCTGTTTTTT | TRBJ2-2 | - | TRBV5-1 | few
CASNTDRQPYGYTF | TGTGCCAGCAACACAGACCGCCAGCCCTATGGCTACACCTTC | TRBJ1-2 | - | TRBV7-9 | few
CASSVHFATEAFF | TGTGCCAGCAGTGTCCATTTCGCAACTGAAGCTTTCTTT | TRBJ1-1 | - | TRBV2 | -
CASSSEGDTQYF | TGTGCCAGCAGCTCCGAGGGGGATACGCAGTATTTT | TRBJ2-3 | - | TRBV7-3 | few
CSAPPLAGVSDTQYF | TGCAGTGCCCCTCCTTTAGCGGGAGTGTCAGATACGCAGTATTTT | TRBJ2-3 | TRBD2 | TRBV20-1 | -
CASRYSGGNEQFF | TGTGCCAGCAGATATAGCGGAGGGAATGAGCAGTTCTTC | TRBJ2-1 | - | TRBV7-2 | few
CSAVGYGSRETQYF | TGCAGTGCTGTCGGGTACGGGAGCAGGGAGACCCAGTACTTC | TRBJ2-5 | - | TRBV20-1 | -
CASTQGFEQYF | TGTGCCAGCACCCAGGGATTCGAGCAGTACTTC | TRBJ2-7 | - | TRBV6-2/TRBV6-3 | -
CSASWGREGEQYF | TGCAGTGCTAGTTGGGGCAGGGAGGGCGAGCAGTACTTC | TRBJ2-7 | TRBD2 | TRBV20-1 | few
CAISERTSRTDTQYF | TGTGCCATCAGTGAACGGACTAGCCGCACAGATACGCAGTATTTT | TRBJ2-3 | TRBD2 | TRBV10-3 | few
CASSLRTGGYNEQFF | TGTGCCAGCAGCTTAAGGACAGGGGGGTACAATGAGCAGTTCTTC | TRBJ2-1 | TRBD1 | TRBV7-8 | few
CSARLAGVESGELFF | TGCAGTGCTAGGTTAGCGGGAGTAGAATCCGGGGAGCTGTTTTTT | TRBJ2-2 | TRBD2 | TRBV20-1 | -
CASSRGRTNSPLHF | TGTGCCAGCAGCAGGGGCCGAACGAATTCACCCCTCCACTTT | TRBJ1-6 | - | TRBV3-1 | few
CSAIHGSPLHF | TGCAGTGCCATACACGGTTCACCCCTCCACTTT | TRBJ1-6 | - | TRBV20-1 | few
CATSVTGVDTQYF | TGTGCCACCAGCGTTACAGGGGTTGATACGCAGTATTTT | TRBJ2-3 | TRBD1 | TRBV15 | many
CASSFRAVTDTQYF | TGTGCCAGCAGTTTTCGGGCTGTCACAGATACGCAGTATTTT | TRBJ2-3 | - | TRBV27 | few
CSVARRDRGHEQYF | TGCAGCGTCGCCCGCCGGGACAGGGGTCACGAGCAGTACTTC | TRBJ2-7 | TRBD1 | TRBV29-1 | few
CASTRTGEAFF | TGTGCCAGCACCCGGACAGGGGAAGCTTTCTTT | TRBJ1-1 | TRBD1 | TRBV12-3/TRBV12-4 | few
CASSGRTGAAGNTIYF | TGTGCCAGCAGCGGAAGGACAGGAGCCGCTGGAAACACCATATATTTT | TRBJ1-3 | TRBD1 | TRBV7-2 | few
CASTYSGKTNTEAFF | TGCGCCAGCACGTATAGTGGGAAAACTAACACTGAAGCTTTCTTT | TRBJ1-1 | - | TRBV5-1 | -
CSATGTGVFEKLFF | TGCAGTGCGACCGGGACAGGGGTTTTTGAAAAACTGTTTTTT | TRBJ1-4 | TRBD1 | TRBV20-1 | -
CATSRDPGETQYF | TGTGCCACCAGCAGAGATCCGGGAGAGACCCAGTACTTC | TRBJ2-5 | - | TRBV15 | -
CASSQGSGLTDTQYF | TGTGCCAGCAGCCAAGGTAGCGGGCTGACAGATACGCAGTATTTT | TRBJ2-3 | TRBD2 | TRBV4-2 | few
CASGEGLTDTQYF | TGCGCCAGCGGCGAGGGGTTGACAGATACGCAGTATTTT | TRBJ2-3 | - | TRBV5-1 | few
CASSLQSGTGPNTEAFF | TGTGCCAGCAGCTTACAATCCGGGACAGGACCCAACACTGAAGCTTTCTTT | TRBJ1-1 | TRBD1 | TRBV7-2 | -
CASSLADFSGNTIYF | TGTGCCAGCAGCTTGGCGGATTTCTCTGGAAACACCATATATTTT | TRBJ1-3 | - | TRBV5-6 | -
CASSPTSGQETQYF | TGTGCCAGCAGCCCTACTAGCGGACAAGAGACCCAGTACTTC | TRBJ2-5 | TRBD2 | TRBV7-2 | -
CSARVSAGGLNEQFF | TGCAGTGCTAGGGTTTCGGCGGGAGGTCTTAATGAGCAGTTCTTC | TRBJ2-1 | TRBD2 | TRBV20-1 | many
CASSSSEAETQYF | TGTGCCAGCAGCTCCTCCGAGGCGGAGACCCAGTACTTC | TRBJ2-5 | - | TRBV7-7 | -
CASSLRLAGWDTGELFF | TGCGCCAGCAGCCTTAGACTAGCGGGATGGGACACCGGGGAGCTGTTTTTT | TRBJ2-2 | TRBD2 | TRBV5-1 | few
CASSLLAPRESQYF | TGTGCCAGCAGTTTACTGGCTCCAAGAGAGTCCCAGTACTTC | TRBJ2-5 | - | TRBV28 | few
CASSQGGQGHGELFF | TGCGCCAGCAGCCAAGGCGGACAGGGCCACGGGGAGCTGTTTTTT | TRBJ2-2 | TRBD1 | TRBV4-3 | many
CASTSGGVDSFNQPQHF | TGTGCCAGCACCTCCGGAGGGGTTGACTCGTTCAATCAGCCCCAGCATTTT | TRBJ1-5 | - | TRBV21-1 | -
CASRRTSGTQETQYF | TGCGCCAGCCGCAGGACTAGCGGGACCCAGGAGACCCAGTACTTC | TRBJ2-5 | TRBD2 | TRBV5-1 | -
CASSSQGPGTGELFF | TGTGCCAGCAGCTCCCAGGGGCCCGGCACCGGGGAGCTGTTTTTT | TRBJ2-2 | - | TRBV7-2 | -
CSGVAGSSTDTQYF | TGCAGTGGGGTAGCGGGGTCGAGCACAGATACGCAGTATTTT | TRBJ2-3 | TRBD2 | TRBV20-1 | few
CASRIGQGTDTQYF | TGCGCCAGCAGAATCGGACAGGGAACAGATACGCAGTATTTT | TRBJ2-3 | TRBD1 | TRBV5-1 | few
CASSPTGDNYNEQFF | TGTGCCAGCAGCCCAACAGGAGATAACTACAATGAGCAGTTCTTC | TRBJ2-1 | - | TRBV5-4 | -
CASSTSSKSYEQYF | TGTGCCAGCAGTACTAGCTCCAAGTCCTACGAGCAGTACTTC | TRBJ2-7 | - | TRBV6-4 | many
CAISRASGSSYEQYF | TGTGCCATCAGTCGGGCTAGCGGGAGCTCCTACGAGCAGTACTTC | TRBJ2-7 | TRBD2 | TRBV10-3 | -
CASSKGTTPFTDTQYF | TGCGCCAGCAGCAAGGGGACTACCCCTTTCACAGATACGCAGTATTTT | TRBJ2-3 | TRBD2 | TRBV5-1 | -
CASSQEYLPGRPSVPRFF | TGCGCCAGCAGCCAAGAATATTTACCGGGACGGCCATCAGTTCCGAGGTTCTTC | TRBJ2-7 | - | TRBV4-1 | few
CASSRPSRYTDTQYF | TGTGCCAGCAGCCGACCCAGCCGATACACAGATACGCAGTATTTT | TRBJ2-3 | - | TRBV28 | -
CSARRGNYEQYF | TGCAGTGCCCGGAGGGGGAACTACGAGCAGTACTTC | TRBJ2-7 | - | TRBV20-1 | few
CSARNAGGSGYGYTF | TGCAGTGCTAGAAACGCCGGGGGCTCGGGCTATGGCTACACCTTC | TRBJ1-2 | - | TRBV20-1 | few
CSARDSSRGDVGELFF | TGCAGTGCTAGAGATAGTAGTCGGGGAGACGTCGGGGAGCTGTTTTTT | TRBJ2-2 | - | TRBV20-1 | -
CASSLGSRPNTEAFF | TGCGCCAGCAGCCTTGGGTCTCGCCCAAACACTGAAGCTTTCTTT | TRBJ1-1 | - | TRBV5-1 | -
CASSLAPKNIQYF | TGTGCCAGCAGTTTAGCACCCAAAAACATTCAGTACTTC | TRBJ2-4 | - | TRBV12-3/TRBV12-4 | -
CSARARGISNQPQPF | TGCAGTGCTAGGGCCAGGGGCATAAGCAATCAGCCCCAGCCTTTT | TRBJ1-5 | - | TRBV20-1 | -
CATSDLGYEQYF | TGTGCCACCAGTGATTTGGGTTACGAGCAGTACTTC | TRBJ2-7 | - | TRBV24-1 | few
CASSAPQGADTQYF | TGTGCCAGCAGCGCCCCCCAGGGAGCAGATACGCAGTATTTT | TRBJ2-3 | - | TRBV21-1 | -
CSARWSAGELFF | TGCAGTGCTCGCTGGTCAGCCGGGGAGCTGTTTTTT | TRBJ2-2 | - | TRBV20-1 | few
CASSFDSGWNQPQHF | TGTGCCAGCAGCTTTGACAGCGGTTGGAATCAGCCCCAGCATTTT | TRBJ1-5 | - | TRBV7-2 | -
CSASERPAYEQYF | TGCAGTGCTAGTGAACGACCGGCCTACGAGCAGTACTTC | TRBJ2-7 | - | TRBV20-1 | few